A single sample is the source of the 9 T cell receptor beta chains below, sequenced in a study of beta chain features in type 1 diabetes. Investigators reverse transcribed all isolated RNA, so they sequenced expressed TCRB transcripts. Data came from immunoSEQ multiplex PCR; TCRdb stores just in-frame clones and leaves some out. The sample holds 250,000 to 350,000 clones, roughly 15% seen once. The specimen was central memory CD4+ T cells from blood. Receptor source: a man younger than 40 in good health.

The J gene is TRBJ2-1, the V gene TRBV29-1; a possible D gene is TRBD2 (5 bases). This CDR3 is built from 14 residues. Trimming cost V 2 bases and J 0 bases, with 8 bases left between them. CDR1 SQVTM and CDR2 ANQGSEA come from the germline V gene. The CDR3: CSVETGISYNEQFF. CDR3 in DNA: TGCAGCGTTGAAACGGGAATCTCCTACAATGAGCAGTTCTTC.

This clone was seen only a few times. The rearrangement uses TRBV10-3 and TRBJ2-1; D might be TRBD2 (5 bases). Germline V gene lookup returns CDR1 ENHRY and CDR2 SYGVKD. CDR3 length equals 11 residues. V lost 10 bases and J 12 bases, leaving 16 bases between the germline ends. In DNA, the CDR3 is TGTGCCACCTCCCCCGGGAACGTGCAGTTCTTC. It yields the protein CATSPGNVQFF.

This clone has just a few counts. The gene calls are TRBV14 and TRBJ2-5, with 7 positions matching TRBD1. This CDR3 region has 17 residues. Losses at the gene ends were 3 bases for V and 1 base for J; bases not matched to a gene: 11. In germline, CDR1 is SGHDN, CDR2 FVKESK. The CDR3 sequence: CASSHRQGVFPQETQYF. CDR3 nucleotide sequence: TGTGCCAGCAGCCACCGCCAGGGGGTCTTCCCCCAAGAGACCCAGTACTTC.

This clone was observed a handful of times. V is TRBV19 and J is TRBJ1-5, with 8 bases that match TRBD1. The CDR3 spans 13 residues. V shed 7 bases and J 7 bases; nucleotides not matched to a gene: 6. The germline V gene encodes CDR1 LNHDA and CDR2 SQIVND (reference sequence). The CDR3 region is CASKDRAGQPQHF. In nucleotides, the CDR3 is TGTGCCAGTAAGGACAGGGCGGGCCAGCCCCAGCATTTT.

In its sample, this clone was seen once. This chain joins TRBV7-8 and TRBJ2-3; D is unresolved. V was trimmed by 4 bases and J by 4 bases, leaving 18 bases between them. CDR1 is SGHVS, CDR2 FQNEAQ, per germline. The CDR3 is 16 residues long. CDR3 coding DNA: TGTGCCAGCAGCTCCTTACGCTCCGAACTCGCAGATACGCAGTATTTT. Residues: CASSSLRSELADTQYF. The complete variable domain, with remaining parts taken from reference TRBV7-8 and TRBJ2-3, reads GAGVSQSPRYKVAKRGQDVALRCDPISGHVSLFWYQQALGQGPEFLTYFQNEAQLDKSGLPSDRFFAERPEGSVSTLKIQRTQQEDSAVYLCASSSLRSELADTQYFGPGTRLTVL.

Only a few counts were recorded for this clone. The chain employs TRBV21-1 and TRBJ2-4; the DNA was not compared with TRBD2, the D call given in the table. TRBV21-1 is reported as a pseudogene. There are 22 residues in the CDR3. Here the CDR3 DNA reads TGTGCCAGCAGCAATTTTTCTAGCGGGGGCCTAAAAACGGTTTTAGCCAAAAACATTCAGTACTTC. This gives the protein CASSNFSSGGLKTVLAKNIQYF.

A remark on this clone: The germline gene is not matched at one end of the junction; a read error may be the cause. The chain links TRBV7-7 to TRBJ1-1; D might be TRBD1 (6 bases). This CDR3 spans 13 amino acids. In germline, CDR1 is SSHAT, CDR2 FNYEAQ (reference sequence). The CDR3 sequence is CASSEQGGSEAFF. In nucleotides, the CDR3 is TGTGCTAGCAGCGAACAGGGAGGGTCCGAAGCTTTCTTT.

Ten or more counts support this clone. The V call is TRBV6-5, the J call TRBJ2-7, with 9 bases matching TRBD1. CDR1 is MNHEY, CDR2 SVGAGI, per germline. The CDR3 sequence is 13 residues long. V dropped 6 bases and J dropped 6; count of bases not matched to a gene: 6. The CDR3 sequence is CASSGTGSAEQYF. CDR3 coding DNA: TGTGCCAGCAGCGGGACAGGGTCCGCCGAGCAGTACTTC.

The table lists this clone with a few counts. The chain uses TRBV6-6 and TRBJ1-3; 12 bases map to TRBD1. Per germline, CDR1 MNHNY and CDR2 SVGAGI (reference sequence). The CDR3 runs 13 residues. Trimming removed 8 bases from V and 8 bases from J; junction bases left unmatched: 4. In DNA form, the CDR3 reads TGTGCCAGCCGAGGGACAGGGGGCGACACCATATATTTT. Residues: CASRGTGGDTIYF.